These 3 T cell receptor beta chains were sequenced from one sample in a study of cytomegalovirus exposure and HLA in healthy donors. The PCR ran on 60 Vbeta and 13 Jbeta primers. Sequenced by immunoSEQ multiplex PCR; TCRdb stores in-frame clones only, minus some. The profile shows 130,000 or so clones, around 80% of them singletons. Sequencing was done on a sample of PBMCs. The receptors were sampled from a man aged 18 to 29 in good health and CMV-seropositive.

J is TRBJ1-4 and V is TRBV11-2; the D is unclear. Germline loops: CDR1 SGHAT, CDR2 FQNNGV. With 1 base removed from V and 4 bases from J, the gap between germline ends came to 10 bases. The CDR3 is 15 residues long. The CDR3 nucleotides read TGTGCCAGCAGCTTAGGAACGGTCAATAATGAAAAACTGTTTTTT. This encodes CASSLGTVNNEKLFF.

The CDR3 nucleotides are TGTGCCAGCAGTGAACCAGCGGGCGACCCCTACGAGCAGTACTTC. Amino acids: CASSEPAGDPYEQYF. The genes are TRBV6-1 and TRBJ2-7; tentatively, D is TRBD2 (6 bases). The CDR3 extends over 15 amino acids. CDR1 MNHNS and CDR2 SASEGT come from the germline V gene. Trimming took off 2 bases at V and 2 bases at J, with 13 bases between the two ends.

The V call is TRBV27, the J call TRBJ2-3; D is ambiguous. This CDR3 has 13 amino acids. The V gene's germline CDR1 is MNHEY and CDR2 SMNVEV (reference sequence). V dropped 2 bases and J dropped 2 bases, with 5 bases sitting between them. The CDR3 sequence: CASSLTDTDTQYF. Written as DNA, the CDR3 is TGTGCCAGCAGTTTAACAGACACAGATACGCAGTATTTT.